The present TCR beta chain was sequenced within a study of blood T cell repertoires in COVID-19. Study overall: Samples came from the United States, Italy and Spain, spanning acute and convalescent COVID-19. In each case, the material was cDNA or gDNA derived from T cells, B-cell-depleted T cells, or PBMCs.

As handled by the study authors: By means of reference gene primer amplification, nucleated cell counts were estimated. TCRdb keeps only in-frame clones here, not all; method: immunoSEQ multiplex PCR. V, J and clone size reflect that table, while D and trimming were determined from the DNA. The table records some 250,000 clones, roughly 82% of them present only once. The sample holds a few counts of this clone. Germline V gene data show CDR1 as SNHLY and CDR2 as FYNNEI. The CDR3 has 15 residues. V was pared by 6 bases and J by 5 bases, with 9 bases of the junction left unmatched. The sequenced sample was peripheral blood. The receptor was derived from a man older than 75 with acute or convalescent COVID-19. This chain connects TRBV2 to TRBJ1-5, with TRBD1 matching 8 bases. CDR3 nucleotides: TGTGCCAGCAGCCAACAGGGGGTCAAGGATCAGCCCCAGCATTTT. It yields the protein CASSQQGVKDQPQHF. Together with reference TRBV2 and TRBJ1-5, the CDR3 gives the full variable domain: EPEVTQTPSHQVTQMGQEVILRCVPISNHLYFYWYRQILGQKVEFLVSFYNNEISEKSEIFDDQFSVERPDGSNFTLKIRSTKLEDSAMYFCASSQQGVKDQPQHFGDGTRLSIL.